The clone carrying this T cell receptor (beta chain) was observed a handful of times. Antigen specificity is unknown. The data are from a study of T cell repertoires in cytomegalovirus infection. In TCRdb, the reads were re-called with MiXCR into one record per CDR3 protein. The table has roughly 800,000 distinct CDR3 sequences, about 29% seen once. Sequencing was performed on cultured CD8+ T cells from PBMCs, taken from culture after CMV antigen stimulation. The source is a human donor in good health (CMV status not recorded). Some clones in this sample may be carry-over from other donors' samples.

The CDR3 region has the DNA TGTGCCGCAGGATCTGAAAAACTGTTTTTT. It yields the protein CAAGSEKLFF. This rearrangement joins TRBV10-3 to TRBJ1-4; D ambiguous. CDR1 ENHRY and CDR2 SYGVKD come from the germline V gene. The CDR3 runs to 10 residues. The germline V and J ends were trimmed by 11 bases and 7 bases, with 8 bases remaining between them.